This entry lists 12 T cell receptor beta chains sequenced from one sample in a study of graft-versus-host responses after intestinal transplantation. The antigens for these receptors are not known. TCRdb's table, derived via immunoSEQ multiplex PCR, lists solely in-frame clones and lacks some. Of over 100,000 clones in the sample, 80% to 95% were seen once. Source: unstimulated CD4+ T cells sorted from spleen or lymph node cells, taken before intestinal transplant. These receptors originate from a human donor who received an intestinal transplant.

The J gene is TRBJ1-1, the V gene TRBV7-9, with D maybe TRBD1 (5 bases). V lost 2 bases to trimming and J lost 2 bases, with 12 bases between them. CDR3 length: 15 amino acids. Germline CDR1 reads SEHNR; CDR2 reads FQNEAQ (reference sequence). DNA for the CDR3: TGTGCCAGCAGCTTATTCGGCAGGGCAAACACTGAAGCTTTCTTT. Residues: CASSLFGRANTEAFF.

This rearrangement joins TRBV2 to TRBJ2-2; D perhaps matches TRBD2 (5 bases). The CDR3 extends over 15 amino acids. Trimming removed 3 bases at V and 1 base at J, with 9 bases between. Germline CDR1 and CDR2: SNHLY and FYNNEI. CDR3 coding DNA: TGTGCCAGCAGTGAGCGAGGGAGGAACACCGGGGAGCTGTTTTTT. Protein sequence: CASSERGRNTGELFF.

The V call is TRBV30, the J call TRBJ1-3; 7 bases match TRBD1. The V gene end was trimmed by 4 bases and the J gene end by 4 bases; junction bases not matched to a gene: 4. Germline CDR1 reads GTSNPN; CDR2 reads SVGIG (reference sequence). The CDR3 loop spans 13 amino acids. For the CDR3, the DNA is TGTGCCTGGAACAGGGGATCGGGAAACACCATATATTTT. Its protein is CAWNRGSGNTIYF.

This rearrangement joins TRBV28 to TRBJ2-5, with 14 bases identical to TRBD2. Germline trimming cut 0 bases from V and 4 bases from J; bases unmatched to any gene: 4. Germline CDR1 is MDHEN and CDR2 is SYDVKM. This CDR3 has 17 residues. The CDR3 bases are TGTGCCAGCAGTTTATGGGTAGGACTAGCGGGAGGAGAGACCCAGTACTTC. Residues: CASSLWVGLAGGETQYF.

This clone was seen only once. This chain links TRBV7-2 with TRBJ2-1; no firm D call. CDR3 length: 13 amino acids. V was trimmed by 6 bases and J by 4 bases, leaving 10 bases between them. CDR1 SGHTA and CDR2 FQGNSA come from the germline V gene. The CDR3 sequence: CASRAGRYNEQFF. CDR3 nucleotide sequence: TGTGCCAGCAGGGCCGGGCGATACAATGAGCAGTTCTTC. Variable domain in full (rest from reference TRBV7-2 and TRBJ2-1): GAGVSQSPSNKVTEKGKDVELRCDPISGHTALYWYRQSLGQGLEFLIYFQGNSAPDKSGLPSDRFSAERTGGSVSTLTIQRTQQEDSAVYLCASRAGRYNEQFFGPGTRLTVL.

V usage is TRBV28 and J usage is TRBJ2-5; D tentatively fits TRBD1 or TRBD2 (6 bases each). The CDR3 is 14 amino acids. V was trimmed by 2 bases and J by 4 bases, leaving 11 bases between them. Germline V gene sequence: CDR1 MDHEN, CDR2 SYDVKM. CDR3 region: CASSLVGGGETQYF. CDR3 bases: TGTGCCAGCAGTTTAGTGGGGGGCGGAGAGACCCAGTACTTC.

CDR3 nucleotides: TGTGCCAGCCGGGACAGGACTTACGAGCAGTACTTC. It yields the protein CASRDRTYEQYF. The rearrangement joins TRBV6-1 to TRBJ2-7; 8 nucleotides agree with TRBD1. The length of the CDR3 is 12 residues. V trimming: 8 bases; J trimming: 4 bases; junction bases outside the gene matches: 4. Looked up from germline, CDR1 is MNHNS and CDR2 is SASEGT.

The rearrangement joins TRBV19 to TRBJ2-1; D unclear. CDR3 length: 13 residues. Trimming pared 4 bases from V and 8 bases from J, leaving 12 bases between. Germline V gene lookup returns CDR1 LNHDA and CDR2 SQIVND (reference sequence). The CDR3 protein is CASSRGWGDEQFF. CDR3 DNA: TGTGCCAGTAGTAGGGGTTGGGGTGATGAGCAGTTCTTC.

In DNA, the CDR3 is TGCAGCGTTGACACCGGGGTAACTAATGAAAAACTGTTTTTT. Translated: CSVDTGVTNEKLFF. The V call is TRBV29-1, the J call TRBJ1-4; the D is unclear. The ends were cut back, 3 bases at V and 1 base at J, with 9 bases in the middle. Per germline, CDR1 SQVTM and CDR2 ANQGSEA. The CDR3 totals 14 residues.

The chain recombines TRBV4-2 with TRBJ2-5, with TRBD1 identical over 9 bases. The length of the CDR3 is 15 residues. J was trimmed by 0 bases and V by 5 bases; bases with no gene match: 4. The V gene's germline CDR1 is LGHNA and CDR2 YNFKEQ. CDR3 DNA sequence: TGTGCCAGCAGCAGGGACAGGGAGTACCAAGAGACCCAGTACTTC. Translated, it gives CASSRDREYQETQYF.

The rearrangement links TRBV7-8 to TRBJ2-5; D not certain. Germline assignment: CDR1 SGHVS and CDR2 FQNEAQ. Trimming took 7 bases from V and 2 from J, leaving 8 bases between them. CDR3 length: 12 residues. The CDR3 region has the DNA TGTGCCAGCACGATAGGGCAAGAGACCCAGTACTTC. Its translation: CASTIGQETQYF.

This sequence joins TRBV27 and TRBJ1-1, with 9 bases fitting TRBD1. Germline CDR1 and CDR2: MNHEY and SMNVEV (reference sequence). The J segment lost 5 bases and the V segment lost 5 bases, leaving 9 bases of the junction unmatched. The CDR3 loop spans 15 amino acids. The chain's CDR3 is CASSPQGQGGTEAFF. The CDR3 coding sequence is TGTGCCAGCAGTCCCCAGGGACAGGGAGGGACTGAAGCTTTCTTT.